Shown below are 21 T cell receptor beta chains from a single sample sequenced in a study of T cell responses to AZD1222 COVID-19 vaccine. Data came from immunoSEQ multiplex PCR; TCRdb stores just in-frame clones and leaves some out. The sample has about 130,000 clones, about nine tenths seen once; the top ten hold 7.5% to 8%. The sequences come from peripheral blood, collected on day 0 of AZD1222 vaccination. These receptors all come from an adult in good health.

The chain links TRBV7-8 to TRBJ2-7, with 11 bases identical to TRBD1. Germline CDR1 is SGHVS and CDR2 is FQNEAQ. Losses at the gene ends were 10 bases for V and 4 bases for J; bases not matched to a gene: 12. The CDR3 sequence is 15 residues long. The CDR3 reads CATSPRGTGGYEQYF. The CDR3 DNA reads as TGTGCCACCTCCCCGAGAGGGACAGGGGGGTACGAGCAGTACTTC.

The chain uses TRBV18 and TRBJ1-1; D ambiguous. From germline, CDR1 is KGHSH and CDR2 LQKENI. Trimming removed 2 bases at V and 1 base at J, with 5 bases between. This CDR3 has 13 residues. As DNA, the CDR3 is TGTGCCAGCTCACCAATGGCGAACACTGAAGCTTTCTTT. This encodes CASSPMANTEAFF.

This clone showed up just a few times. The chain has TRBV5-6 and TRBJ1-3; D gene uncertain. The CDR3 is 17 residues long. Trimming took 0 bases from V and 0 from J, leaving 13 bases between them. CDR1 and CDR2 (germline): SGHDT, YYEEEE. CDR3 residues: CASSLGPSLNSGNTIYF. The CDR3 bases are TGTGCCAGCAGCTTGGGGCCGAGCCTCAACTCTGGAAACACCATATATTTT.

The chain has TRBV28 and TRBJ1-6; D uncertain. V gave up 7 bases and J gave up 3 bases, with 13 bases separating them. Germline CDR1 reads MDHEN; CDR2 reads SYDVKM. The CDR3 runs 15 residues. The CDR3 loop reads CASIPTEFYNSPLHF. The CDR3 coding sequence is TGTGCCAGCATTCCCACAGAGTTCTATAATTCACCCCTCCACTTT.

The rearrangement links TRBV6-5 to TRBJ2-2, with 7 bases lining up with TRBD2. The CDR3 covers 14 residues. Germline V gene sequence: CDR1 MNHEY, CDR2 SVGAGI. Trimming at V came to 10 bases and at J to 5 bases, leaving 10 bases not matched to a gene. DNA of the CDR3: TGTGCCATACGGGGGGTAGCTGGTACCGGGGAGCTGTTTTTT. It encodes CAIRGVAGTGELFF.

This clone was observed a single time. This chain connects TRBV30 to TRBJ2-7; D is possibly TRBD2 (5 bases). CDR1 is GTSNPN, CDR2 SVGIG, per germline (reference sequence). The V gene lost 4 bases and the J gene lost 2 bases, with 18 bases spanning the gap. The CDR3 is made up of 15 amino acids. CDR3 in amino acids: CAWTKDTGFPYEQYF. In DNA, the CDR3 is TGTGCCTGGACGAAAGACACGGGGTTCCCCTACGAGCAGTACTTC.

The chain is built from TRBV19 and TRBJ2-4; D not certain. The CDR3 length is 16 residues. Germline lookup yields CDR1 LNHDA and CDR2 SQIVND (reference sequence). V was trimmed by 5 bases and J by 0 bases, leaving 14 bases between them. The CDR3 protein is CASSSWTRLAKNIQYF. The DNA for the CDR3 is TGTGCCAGTAGTTCCTGGACGAGACTAGCCAAAAACATTCAGTACTTC.

V usage is TRBV5-1 and J usage is TRBJ1-6, with D maybe TRBD1 (5 bases). Germline loops: CDR1 SGHRS, CDR2 YFSETQ. Trimming cost V 1 base and J 7 bases, with 9 bases left between them. The CDR3 is made up of 14 amino acids. This CDR3 reads CASSLQGSNSPLHF. The CDR3 DNA is TGCGCCAGCAGCTTGCAGGGTTCCAATTCACCCCTCCACTTT.

The V gene is TRBV28, the J gene TRBJ1-3; D is undetermined. This CDR3 is built from 15 residues. CDR1 is MDHEN and CDR2 is SYDVKM in the germline V gene. Trimming left V 6 bases short and J 0 bases short, with 12 bases between. The DNA for the CDR3 is TGTGCCAGCAGCCCTTTGAGGTCCTCTGGAAACACCATATATTTT. It encodes CASSPLRSSGNTIYF.

This clone was recorded once. The V call is TRBV6-5, the J call TRBJ2-2, with D perhaps TRBD1 (5 bases). The germline V gene encodes CDR1 MNHEY and CDR2 SVGAGI. The CDR3 has 15 residues. Between the trimmed V and J ends, which lost 6 bases and 3 bases, there was a span of 14 bases. This CDR3 reads CASRSRVGDTGELFF. CDR3 coding DNA: TGTGCCAGCAGGAGCAGGGTTGGTGACACCGGGGAGCTGTTTTTT.

This sequence joins TRBV7-8 and TRBJ1-5, with TRBD1 matching over 10 bases. The trim removed 1 base at V and 6 bases at J, leaving 3 bases unmatched. CDR1 and CDR2 from the germline V gene are SGHVS and FQNEAQ. The CDR3 loop spans 15 amino acids. The CDR3 nucleotides are TGTGCCAGCAGCTTAGGCCGGACAGGGGGTCAGCCCCAGCATTTT. It is translated as CASSLGRTGGQPQHF.

This clone is a singleton in its sample. The chain links TRBV29-1 to TRBJ1-1; weak D call: TRBD1 (6 bases). This CDR3 has 12 amino acids. V was clipped by 5 bases and J by 1 base, with 8 bases between them. Germline V gene lookup returns CDR1 SQVTM and CDR2 ANQGSEA. The CDR3 region is CSVKQGNTEAFF. CDR3 DNA sequence: TGCAGCGTTAAACAGGGGAACACTGAAGCTTTCTTT.

The rearrangement links TRBV7-9 to TRBJ1-4; a weak D match, TRBD1 (6 bases). V gave up 4 bases and J gave up 3 bases, with 15 bases separating them. This CDR3 is built from 16 residues. Germline CDR1 SEHNR, CDR2 FQNEAQ (reference sequence). In DNA, the CDR3 is TGTGCCAGCAGCTCACAGGGTGGAAGGGCTAATGAAAAACTGTTTTTT. Translated: CASSSQGGRANEKLFF.

In this sample, this clone turned up once. This chain connects TRBV6-5 to TRBJ1-1, with 9 bases that match TRBD1. Germline V gives CDR1 MNHEY, CDR2 SVGAGI. The CDR3 is 15 residues long. Unmatched junction bases numbered 10, after V lost 6 bases and J lost 5 bases. CDR3 sequence (DNA): TGTGCCAGCAGCTACACGGGACAGGGAGGGACTGAAGCTTTCTTT. This sequence encodes CASSYTGQGGTEAFF.

This clone showed up just once. This chain joins TRBV3-1 (or the pseudogene TRBV3-2) and TRBJ1-3; D gene unclear. In germline, CDR1 is LGHDT, CDR2 YNNKEL (reference sequence). The CDR3 covers 15 residues. The germline V and J ends were trimmed by 4 bases and 2 bases, with 12 bases remaining between them. For the CDR3, the DNA is TGTGCCAGCAGCCCAGGCCCTAACGCTGGAAACACCATATATTTT. Protein sequence: CASSPGPNAGNTIYF.

This clone was seen a few times. The chain is built from TRBV19 and TRBJ1-6; 9 bases map to TRBD1. There are 14 residues in the CDR3. V lost 5 bases and J lost 13; bases outside the gene matches: 9. The germline CDR1 and CDR2 sequences are LNHDA and SQIVND (reference sequence). CDR3 coding DNA: TGTGCCAGTAGTTCCGGGGACAGGGACCATCCCCTCCACTTT. This gives the protein CASSSGDRDHPLHF. Full variable domain (rest looked up from reference TRBV19 and TRBJ1-6): DGGITQSPKYLFRKEGQNVTLSCEQNLNHDAMYWYRQDPGQGLRLIYYSQIVNDFQKGDIAEGYSVSREKKESFPLTVTSAQKNPTAFYLCASSSGDRDHPLHFGNGTRLTVT.

This chain joins TRBV4-3 and TRBJ2-1; D perhaps matches TRBD2 (7 bases). Germline V lookup: CDR1 LGHNA, CDR2 YSLEER. V was clipped by 4 bases and J by 4 bases, with 23 bases between them. The CDR3 covers 18 residues. The CDR3 DNA reads TGCGCCAGCAGCCCCACCGCGGGAGCCGGGACACCTTACAATGAGCAGTTCTTC. Its translation is CASSPTAGAGTPYNEQFF.

This clone was recorded once. This rearrangement joins TRBV7-9 to TRBJ1-2, with TRBD1 as a possible D gene (5 bases). Per the germline V gene, CDR1 is SEHNR and CDR2 is FQNEAQ (reference sequence). V gave up 1 base and J gave up 5 bases, with 11 bases separating them. The CDR3 is 14 amino acids. The CDR3 bases are TGTGCCAGCAGCTTAGGGACACCTCCTTATGGCTACACCTTC. Its protein product is CASSLGTPPYGYTF.

V usage is TRBV27 and J usage is TRBJ2-3; D unclear. Trimming cost V 4 bases and J 1 base, with 12 bases left between them. Germline CDR1 MNHEY, CDR2 SMNVEV (reference sequence). This CDR3 region has 15 residues. CDR3: CASSSVGRGTDTQYF. CDR3 nucleotides: TGTGCCAGCAGTTCCGTCGGAAGGGGCACAGATACGCAGTATTTT.

In this sample, this clone turned up a few times. The chain links TRBV2 to TRBJ2-7, with D possibly TRBD1 on 5 matching bases. Per germline, CDR1 SNHLY and CDR2 FYNNEI. V lost 4 bases and J lost 0, with 16 bases in between. The CDR3 consists of 16 residues. CDR3 loop: CASSAKRVTASYEQYF. CDR3 coding DNA: TGTGCCAGCAGTGCAAAAAGGGTGACAGCCTCCTACGAGCAGTACTTC.

The chain recombines TRBV6-5 with TRBJ1-4; D is possibly TRBD1 (6 bases). Trimming removed 6 bases from V and 3 bases from J, with 14 bases in between. Per the germline V gene, CDR1 is MNHEY and CDR2 is SVGAGI. The CDR3 covers 15 residues. CDR3 coding DNA: TGTGCCAGCAGACCCTCGGGGGCGGCTAATGAAAAACTGTTTTTT. Protein sequence: CASRPSGAANEKLFF.